This T cell receptor beta chain was sequenced for a study of blood T cell repertoires in COVID-19. Study at large: Acute-phase and convalescent COVID-19 samples originated in the United States, Italy and Spain. Sample material is recorded as cDNA or gDNA derived from T cells, B-cell-depleted T cells, or PBMCs.

CDR3 size: 14 residues. The V end was cut by 4 bases, the J end by 2 bases, with 11 bases between. Per the germline V gene, CDR1 is GTSNPN and CDR2 is SVGIG (reference sequence). In the original processing: Nucleated cell number was recorded as an estimate derived from reference gene primer amplification. This table comes from immunoSEQ multiplex PCR, and its TCRdb copy is limited to in-frame clones, with some not included. The DNA gave D and trimming, while V, J and clone size come from that table. The repertoire holds roughly 120,000 clones, 85% seen once, with around 13% in the top ten. The sequence derives from a human donor in a cohort sampled during active COVID-19. The chain combines TRBV30 with TRBJ1-4; D is unresolved. The specimen was peripheral blood. CDR3 nucleotides: TGTGCCTGGACGGGGATGGCCACTAATGAAAAACTGTTTTTT. Its protein product is CAWTGMATNEKLFF.